This TCR beta chain was sequenced in a study of T cells in Graves' hyperthyroidism and ophthalmopathy. Amplified TCR beta CDR3 regions derived from RNA transcripts. With the HTBI primer set, the TCR CDR3 went through a first round of RT-PCR. TCRdb itself ran the multiplex PCR reads through MiXCR, one entry per CDR3 protein. The table shows around 620,000 distinct CDR3 sequences, with about 43% occurring only once. This clonotype was seen a handful of times. Uncontrolled infection, other autoimmune disease, pregnancy or lactation barred patients from enrollment. V was clipped by 7 bases and J by 2 bases; unmatched bases: 16. This CDR3 has 17 residues. Germline V lookup: CDR1 GTSNPN, CDR2 SVGIG (reference sequence).

This clonotype was obtained from an adult woman with Graves' disease, either hyperthyroidism or ophthalmopathy (not recorded which). This chain joins TRBV30 and TRBJ2-7, with 11 bases matching TRBD1. The source material was peripheral blood or thyroid tissue (not recorded which). CDR3 region: CAFYGGTGGFSTYEQYF. CDR3 DNA sequence: TGTGCCTTCTATGGGGGGACAGGGGGGTTCTCCACCTACGAGCAGTACTTC.